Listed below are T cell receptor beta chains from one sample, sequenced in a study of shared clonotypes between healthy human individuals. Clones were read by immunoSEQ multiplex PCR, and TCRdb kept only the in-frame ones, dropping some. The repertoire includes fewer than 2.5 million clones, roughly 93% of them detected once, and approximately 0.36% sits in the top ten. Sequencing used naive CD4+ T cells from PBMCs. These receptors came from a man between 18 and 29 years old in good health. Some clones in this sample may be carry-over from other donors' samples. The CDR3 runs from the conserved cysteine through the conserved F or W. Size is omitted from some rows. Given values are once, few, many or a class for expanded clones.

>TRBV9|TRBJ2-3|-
CASSQGFTDTQYF
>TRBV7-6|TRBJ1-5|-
CASSLEGGYSNQPQHF
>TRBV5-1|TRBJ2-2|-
CASSLALIASPGELFF
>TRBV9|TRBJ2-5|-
CASSLGIAYQETQYF
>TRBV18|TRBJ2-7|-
CASSALQISYEQYF
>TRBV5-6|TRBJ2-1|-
CASSFMLARAYNEQFF
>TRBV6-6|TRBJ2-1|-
CASRLPGQGYNEQFF
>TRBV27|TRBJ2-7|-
CASRKQGTYEQYF
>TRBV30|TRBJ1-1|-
CALGGSGTEAFF
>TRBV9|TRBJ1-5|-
CASSAGGGGSNQPQHF
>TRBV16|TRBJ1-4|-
CASSQRVPTVEKLFF
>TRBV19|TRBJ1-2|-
CASSTQYRGELYGYTF
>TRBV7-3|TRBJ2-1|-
CASSLLAGVHEQFF
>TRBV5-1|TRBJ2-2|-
CASSLAGVRTGELFF
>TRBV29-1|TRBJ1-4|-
CSVTGIKGEKLFF
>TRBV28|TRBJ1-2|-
CASRLRAHGYTF
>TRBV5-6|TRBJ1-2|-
CASSPRGIRVYGYTF
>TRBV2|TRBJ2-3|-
CASNLAVTDTQYF
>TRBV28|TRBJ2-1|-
CASSLVAGAEQFF
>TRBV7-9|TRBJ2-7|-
CASSESGVSYEQYF
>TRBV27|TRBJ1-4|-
CASRRTGWEKLFF
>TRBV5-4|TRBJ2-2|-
CASSLALPGELFF
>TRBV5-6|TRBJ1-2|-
CASSAGHVGGYTF
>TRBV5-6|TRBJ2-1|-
CASSPGPIYNEQFF
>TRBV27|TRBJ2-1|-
CASTPGWSLSNNEQFF
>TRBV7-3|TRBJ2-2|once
CASRSDRLAGATGELFF
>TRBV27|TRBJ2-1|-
CASSLGLAGHRDEQFF
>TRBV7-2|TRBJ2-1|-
CASSRSGRIHNEQFF
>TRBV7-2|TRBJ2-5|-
CASSRTEETQYF
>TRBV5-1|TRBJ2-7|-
CASSLGRSYEQYF
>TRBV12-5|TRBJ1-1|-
CASGLEQGTEAFF
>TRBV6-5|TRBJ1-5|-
CASRITGSSNQPQHF
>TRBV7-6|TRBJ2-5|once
CASSQLAGQETQYF
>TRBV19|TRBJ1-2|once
CASSYSANYGYTF
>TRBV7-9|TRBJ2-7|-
CASSLIQGAGEQYF
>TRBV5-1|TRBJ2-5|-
CASSSGTAQETQYF
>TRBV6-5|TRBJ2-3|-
CASSYGSGRDTQYF
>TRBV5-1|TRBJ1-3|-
CASSLGQGGNTIYF
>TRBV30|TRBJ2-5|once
CASAAEETQYF
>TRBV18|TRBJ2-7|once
CASSPQGGAYEQYF
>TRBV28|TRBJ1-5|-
CASSFSPDQPQHF
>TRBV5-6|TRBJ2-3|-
CASSGQASSDTQYF
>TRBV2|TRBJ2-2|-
CASSEVPTGELFF
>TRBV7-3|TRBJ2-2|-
CASSTGTGGAAGELFF
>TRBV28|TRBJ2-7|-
CASRLAPYEQYF
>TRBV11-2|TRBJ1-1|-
CASSLTRGGTEAFF
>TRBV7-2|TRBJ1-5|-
CASSLVGTGEGNQPQHF
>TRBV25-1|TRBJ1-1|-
CASSKGQVNTEAFF
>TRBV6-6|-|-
CASSYSRGPYEQYF
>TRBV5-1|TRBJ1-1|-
CASSQHDRGTNTEAFF
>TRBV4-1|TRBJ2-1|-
CASSQGRARQGLRYNEQFF
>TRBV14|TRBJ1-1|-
CASSLLGGGSPNTEAFF
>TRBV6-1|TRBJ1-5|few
CASNTESNQPQHF
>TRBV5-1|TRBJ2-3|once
CASSLGQPRADTQYF
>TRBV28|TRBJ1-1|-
CASSFPGQGEAFF
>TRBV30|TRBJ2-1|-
CAWREVNEQFF